The source of this T cell receptor beta chain is a study of spatial heterogeneity in lung cancer. For the study at large: The count of detected beta-chain sequences consistently exceeded that of alpha-chain sequences.

This clonotype rates as medium-sized. Antigen: not known. TCRdb reprocessed the 5' RACE reads via MiXCR and lists one record per CDR3 protein. The repertoire holds 17,000 or so distinct CDR3 sequences, with approximately 6.2% as singletons. Study-wide results and caveats: In tumors, expanded intratumoral alpha and beta TCR counts tracked mutation counts.

Time point here: sample taken at primary tumor resection. V dropped 5 bases and J dropped 0 bases, with 4 bases sitting between them. This CDR3 is built from 13 residues. From germline, CDR1 is SEHNR and CDR2 FQNEAQ (reference sequence). This chain joins TRBV7-9 and TRBJ1-4; D gene uncertain. The sequencing used lung tumor tissue, collected at surgery. This sequence originates from a male donor with early-stage non-small cell lung cancer. The CDR3 region has the DNA TGTGCCAGCAGCCCTCCAACTAATGAAAAACTGTTTTTT. It encodes CASSPPTNEKLFF. Together with reference TRBV7-9 and TRBJ1-4, the CDR3 gives the full variable domain: DTGVSQNPRHKITKRGQNVTFRCDPISEHNRLYWYRQTLGQGPEFLTYFQNEAQLEKSRLLSDRFSAERPKGSFSTLEIQRTEQGDSAMYLCASSPPTNEKLFFGSGTQLSVL.